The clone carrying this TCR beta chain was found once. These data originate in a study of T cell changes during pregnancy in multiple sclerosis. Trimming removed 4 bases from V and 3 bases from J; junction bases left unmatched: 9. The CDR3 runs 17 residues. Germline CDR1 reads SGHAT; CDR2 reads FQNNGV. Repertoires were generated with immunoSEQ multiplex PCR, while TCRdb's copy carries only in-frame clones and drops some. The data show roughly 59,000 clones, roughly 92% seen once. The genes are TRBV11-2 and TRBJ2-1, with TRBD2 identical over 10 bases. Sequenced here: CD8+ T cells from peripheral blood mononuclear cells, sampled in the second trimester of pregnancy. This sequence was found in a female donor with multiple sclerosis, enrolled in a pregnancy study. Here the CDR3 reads CASSSPLAGGYYNEQFF. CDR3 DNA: TGTGCCAGCAGCTCTCCCTTAGCGGGAGGATACTACAATGAGCAGTTCTTC.